The entry below describes one T cell receptor beta chain. Its antigen is as yet unknown. The source of the sample is a study of post-analysis software for immune sequencing data. Unique molecular identifiers were present in the TCR beta cDNA libraries. MiXCR, run by TCRdb on the PCR reads, gives a single entry per CDR3 protein. The sample lists about 560,000 distinct CDR3 sequences; around 40% were seen once. Regarding the study as a whole: There were a few TRBV segments more frequent in patients than controls, and TRBV5-6, TRBV5-1 and TRBV20-1 were among them.

Trimming stripped 3 bases from V and 6 bases from J, with 11 bases between. Germline CDR1 is MGHRA and CDR2 is YSYEKL. The CDR3 loop spans 14 amino acids. The chain has TRBV4-1 and TRBJ1-4, with D possibly matching TRBD1 (5 bases). Sequenced material: blood. The clonotype originates from a girl aged 5-17 years with multiple sclerosis. CDR3 region: CASSQEGRDEKLFF. The DNA of the CDR3 is TGCGCCAGCAGCCAGGAGGGCAGGGATGAAAAACTGTTTTTT.